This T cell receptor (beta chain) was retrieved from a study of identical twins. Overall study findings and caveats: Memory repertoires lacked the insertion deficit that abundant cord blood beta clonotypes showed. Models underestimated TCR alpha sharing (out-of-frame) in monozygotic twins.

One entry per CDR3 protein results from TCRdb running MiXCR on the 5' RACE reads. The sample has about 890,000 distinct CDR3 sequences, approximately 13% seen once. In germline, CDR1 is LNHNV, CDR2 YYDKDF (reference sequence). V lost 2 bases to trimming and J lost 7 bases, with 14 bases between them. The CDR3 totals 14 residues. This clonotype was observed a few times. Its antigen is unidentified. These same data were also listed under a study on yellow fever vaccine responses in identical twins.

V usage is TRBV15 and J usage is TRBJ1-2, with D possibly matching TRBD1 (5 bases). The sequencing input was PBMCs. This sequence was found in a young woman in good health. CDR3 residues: CATSRRRDSGGYTF. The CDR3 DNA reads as TGTGCCACCAGCAGACGCCGGGACTCGGGTGGCTACACCTTC.